This T cell receptor (beta chain) was sequenced for a study of T cells in localized non-small cell lung cancer. Germline V gene data show CDR1 as MNHNS and CDR2 as SASEGT. This CDR3 is built from 15 residues. V gave up 2 bases and J gave up 5 bases; unmatched junction bases: 9. On this clone: Antigen unknown.

Some clones are missing from TCRdb's copy, which holds only in-frame ones; the method was immunoSEQ multiplex PCR. The repertoire consists of just under 80,000 clones, with more than 70% occurring once and the leading ten covering 7.5% to 10%. General study points: Exceeding tumor, uninvolved adjacent lung had the highest T cell clonality. Tumor samples were not multi-region, leaving intratumor heterogeneity unexcluded. Higher blood T cell density went with longer overall survival. Adjacent lung held a median 57 of the top 100 tumor clones.

This TCR derives from an older female donor with stage I lung adenocarcinoma. The rearrangement joins TRBV6-1 to TRBJ2-7, with 7 positions matching TRBD1. Sample: peripheral blood, taken before any cancer treatment. As DNA, the CDR3 is TGTGCCAGCAGTGAATCGGACAGGTATTTCGACGAGCAGTACTTC. It encodes CASSESDRYFDEQYF.